The 25 T cell receptor beta chains listed next were all sequenced from one sample in a study of cytomegalovirus exposure and HLA in healthy donors. Sequencing was performed with immunoSEQ multiplex PCR; in TCRdb, only in-frame clones are kept and a portion is missing. The profile shows 180,000 or so clones, approximately 90% of them singletons. Material for sequencing was PBMCs. The receptors shown here come from a woman under 40 in good health and CMV-seronegative.

V gene TRBV2 combines with J gene TRBJ2-7, with D possibly matching TRBD1 (6 bases). V was trimmed by 2 bases and J by 0 bases, leaving 11 bases between them. The germline V gene has CDR1 SNHLY and CDR2 FYNNEI. The CDR3 extends over 15 amino acids. The CDR3 region has the DNA TGTGCCAGCAGTGAAATCCGGGACATCTCCTACGAGCAGTACTTC. It codes for CASSEIRDISYEQYF.

The chain uses TRBV27 and TRBJ2-7, with TRBD1 matching 8 bases. V shed 4 bases, J shed 4 bases, and the junction held 9 bases outside the gene matches. The V gene's germline CDR1 is MNHEY and CDR2 SMNVEV (reference sequence). This CDR3 contains 15 residues. The CDR3 is CASSSQGATGYEQYF. The CDR3, as DNA: TGTGCCAGCAGTTCGCAGGGGGCTACCGGGTACGAGCAGTACTTC.

The chain uses TRBV29-1 and TRBJ2-2, with a possible D match to TRBD1 (5 bases). The CDR3 has 14 residues. Trimming left V 4 bases short and J 2 bases short, with 11 bases between. The germline V gene encodes CDR1 SQVTM and CDR2 ANQGSEA. The CDR3 reads CSVGRTHNTGELFF. The CDR3 bases are TGCAGCGTTGGTCGGACACATAACACCGGGGAGCTGTTTTTT.

The V call is TRBV5-1, the J call TRBJ1-1, with a possible D match to TRBD1 (5 bases). This CDR3 has 16 residues. Trimming removed 0 bases at V and 1 base at J, with 13 bases between. Germline assignment: CDR1 SGHRS and CDR2 YFSETQ. CDR3 protein: CASSLVYQGKNTEAFF. The CDR3 DNA reads as TGCGCCAGCAGCTTGGTATACCAGGGCAAGAACACTGAAGCTTTCTTT.

This clone was observed once. This chain joins TRBV19 and TRBJ2-3; 7 positions agree with TRBD2. Trimming cost V 11 bases and J 2 bases; bases outside gene matches: 10. The germline V gene encodes CDR1 LNHDA and CDR2 SQIVND (reference sequence). The CDR3 length is 14 residues. CDR3 amino acids: CAAGEVGITDTQYF. The CDR3 DNA reads as TGTGCCGCGGGGGAAGTGGGGATCACAGATACGCAGTATTTT.

This chain links TRBV5-6 with TRBJ1-2, with D maybe TRBD1 (6 bases). Germline assignment: CDR1 SGHDT and CDR2 YYEEEE. This CDR3 has 16 residues. Trimming shortened V by 0 bases and J by 4 bases, and 16 bases separated the two germline ends. CDR3 bases: TGTGCCAGCAGCTTGGATCCCAGGGGTCGGGGCTATGGCTACACCTTC. Residues: CASSLDPRGRGYGYTF.

This rearrangement joins TRBV12-5 to TRBJ1-2; 9 bases line up with TRBD1. CDR1 and CDR2 from the germline V gene are LGHNT and FRNRAP. V was clipped by 3 bases and J by 6 bases; unmatched bases: 5. This CDR3 contains 14 residues. DNA of the CDR3: TGTGCTAGTGGTTTTACAGGGGGCCTAGATGGCTACACCTTC. Translated, it gives CASGFTGGLDGYTF.

This clone is a singleton in its sample. The chain employs TRBV2 and TRBJ2-3; 11 bases map to TRBD2. Trimming cost V 10 bases and J 2 bases; bases outside gene matches: 8. CDR1 is SNHLY and CDR2 is FYNNEI in the germline V gene. The CDR3 covers 15 residues. CDR3 DNA sequence: TGTGCCACTACACTAGCGGGGGCATACACAGATACGCAGTATTTT. Translating it yields CATTLAGAYTDTQYF.

The chain links TRBV6-1 to TRBJ1-1; D might be TRBD1 (6 bases). The CDR3 is 15 residues long. Per germline, CDR1 MNHNS and CDR2 SASEGT. V gave up 3 bases and J gave up 1 base, with 12 bases separating them. The CDR3 protein is CASSDRGARNTEAFF. CDR3 DNA: TGTGCCAGCAGTGATCGGGGGGCGAGGAACACTGAAGCTTTCTTT.

The chain joins TRBV28 to TRBJ2-6; no clear D. The V gene's germline CDR1 is MDHEN and CDR2 SYDVKM. This CDR3 has 15 residues. V was shortened by 6 bases and J by 1 base, with 10 bases between the two germline ends. The CDR3 DNA reads TGTGCCAGCAGACCCTACAGTTCTGGGGCCAACGTCCTGACTTTC. Protein: CASRPYSSGANVLTF.

This rearrangement joins TRBV5-1 to TRBJ1-3; D is unresolved. This CDR3 has 14 amino acids. The V gene's germline CDR1 is SGHRS and CDR2 YFSETQ. V gave up 0 bases and J gave up 3 bases, with 7 bases separating them. Written as DNA, the CDR3 is TGCGCCAGCAGCTTGGGGGGAGGTGGAAACACCATATATTTT. Translated: CASSLGGGGNTIYF.

The chain recombines TRBV30 with TRBJ1-6; 9 nucleotides line up with TRBD1. CDR1 GTSNPN and CDR2 SVGIG come from the germline V gene (reference sequence). The V segment lost 3 bases and the J segment 6 bases; nucleotides outside the gene matches: 12. The CDR3 is made up of 17 amino acids. CDR3 nucleotide sequence: TGTGCCTGGAGCGCCCAAACAGGGGGCCGAGGTAATTCACCCCTCCACTTT. Translating gives CAWSAQTGGRGNSPLHF.

The J gene is TRBJ2-7, the V gene TRBV19, with TRBD1 matching 9 bases. Germline assignment: CDR1 LNHDA and CDR2 SQIVND (reference sequence). V dropped 6 bases and J dropped 1; count of bases not matched to a gene: 7. CDR3 size: 15 residues. The CDR3 spells CASRGWTGVSYEQYF. CDR3 nucleotides: TGTGCCAGTAGGGGATGGACAGGGGTATCCTACGAGCAGTACTTC.

The genes are TRBV14 and TRBJ2-2; D is ambiguous. The length of the CDR3 is 14 residues. Germline-derived CDR1 and CDR2 are SGHDN and FVKESK. V lost 1 base to trimming and J lost 5 bases, with 8 bases between them. The CDR3 loop is CASSQVRGTGELFF. DNA of the CDR3: TGTGCCAGCAGCCAAGTCCGCGGAACCGGGGAGCTGTTTTTT. The full variable domain, with the rest looked up from reference TRBV14 and TRBJ2-2, is EAGVTQFPSHSVIEKGQTVTLRCDPISGHDNLYWYRRVMGKEIKFLLHFVKESKQDESGMPNNRFLAERTGGTYSTLKVQPAELEDSGVYFCASSQVRGTGELFFGEGSRLTVL.

This clone was counted once. The J gene is TRBJ1-1, the V gene TRBV6-1; no definite D call. CDR1 is MNHNS, CDR2 SASEGT, per germline. Trimming stripped 6 bases from V and 4 bases from J, with 12 bases between. The CDR3 length is 13 residues. CDR3 in amino acids: CASSVRSPTEAFF. The CDR3 DNA follows: TGTGCCAGCAGCGTTAGGAGTCCCACTGAAGCTTTCTTT.

The CDR3 region is CASSSTPSYEQYF. The CDR3 DNA reads TGTGCCAGCAGTTCGACACCTTCCTACGAGCAGTACTTC. V usage is TRBV6-5 and J usage is TRBJ2-7; D uncertain. CDR1 MNHEY and CDR2 SVGAGI come from the germline V gene. Trimming cost V 4 bases and J 1 base, with 8 bases left between them. This CDR3 contains 13 residues.

The rearrangement joins TRBV4-2 to TRBJ2-6, with a weak D call TRBD1 (5 bases). The CDR3 has 19 amino acids. Germline V gene data show CDR1 as LGHNA and CDR2 as YNFKEQ. Between the trimmed V and J ends, which lost 0 bases and 2 bases, there was a span of 17 bases. The CDR3 region is CASSQEVGAGSPGANVLTF. The CDR3 coding sequence is TGTGCCAGCAGCCAAGAAGTAGGGGCAGGGTCCCCTGGGGCCAACGTCCTGACTTTC.

The chain couples TRBV6-5 to TRBJ2-3, with a tentative D call TRBD2 (6 bases). Germline CDR1 is MNHEY and CDR2 is SVGAGI. V was shortened by 2 bases and J by 2 bases, with 11 bases between the two germline ends. This CDR3 contains 15 residues. CDR3 in DNA: TGTGCCAGCAGTTACGGGACTTTGCACACAGATACGCAGTATTTT. It codes for CASSYGTLHTDTQYF.

The chain has TRBV29-1 and TRBJ1-1, with 11 bases fitting TRBD1. The V and J ends lost 6 bases and 6 bases, in that order; junction bases with no gene match: 6. The CDR3 contains 13 residues. Germline CDR1 reads SQVTM; CDR2 reads ANQGSEA. Here the CDR3 DNA reads TGCAGCGTGTGGGACAGGGGGTGGTCTGAAGCTTTCTTT. Its translation: CSVWDRGWSEAFF.

The chain couples TRBV5-5 to TRBJ2-7; weak D call: TRBD1 (6 bases). Germline V lookup: CDR1 SGHKS, CDR2 YYEKEE (reference sequence). The CDR3 length is 14 residues. Trimming shortened V by 6 bases and J by 2 bases, and 15 bases separated the two germline ends. Written as DNA, the CDR3 is TGTGCCAGCACCCCACAGGGAATAACCTACGAGCAGTACTTC. Translated, it gives CASTPQGITYEQYF.

The V call is TRBV6-5, the J call TRBJ1-5; a weak D match, TRBD1 (6 bases). The CDR3 has 13 amino acids. Germline-derived CDR1 and CDR2 are MNHEY and SVGAGI. Trimming pared 8 bases from V and 6 bases from J, leaving 14 bases between. The chain's CDR3 is CASGRGALQPQHF. Written as DNA, the CDR3 is TGTGCCAGCGGTCGGGGGGCGCTTCAGCCCCAGCATTTT.

Only one count was recorded for this clone. V gene TRBV6-1 combines with J gene TRBJ1-2; maybe TRBD1 (6 bases). The CDR3 is 16 amino acids. V lost 3 bases and J 7 bases, leaving 21 bases between the germline ends. CDR1 MNHNS and CDR2 SASEGT come from the germline V gene. The CDR3 nucleotides read TGTGCCAGCAGTGAGTACCACCAGGCCCCAGGGGCTGGCTACACCTTC. As protein: CASSEYHQAPGAGYTF.

This clone turned up a few times. The chain is built from TRBV5-1 and TRBJ2-1; TRBD2 matches at 9 bases. Per germline, CDR1 SGHRS and CDR2 YFSETQ. The CDR3 extends over 20 amino acids. J lost 0 bases, V lost 2 bases, and 15 bases had no gene match. CDR3 in amino acids: CASSFVWKSSGTSSYNEQFF. The CDR3 nucleotides are TGCGCCAGCAGCTTCGTATGGAAGTCTAGCGGGACTAGCTCCTACAATGAGCAGTTCTTC.

The V call is TRBV4-1, the J call TRBJ1-3; D not resolved. With 4 bases removed from V and 2 bases from J, the gap between germline ends came to 9 bases. Per the germline V gene, CDR1 is MGHRA and CDR2 is YSYEKL. The CDR3 contains 14 residues. DNA of the CDR3: TGCGCCAGCAGCCGACTGATTACTGGAAACACCATATATTTT. Its protein product is CASSRLITGNTIYF.

The V and J genes are TRBV11-2 and TRBJ2-1; D is possibly TRBD1 (6 bases). Germline loops: CDR1 SGHAT, CDR2 FQNNGV. The CDR3 loop spans 15 amino acids. Trimming shortened V by 0 bases and J by 12 bases, and 18 bases separated the two germline ends. The CDR3 reads CASSLEGGPGSAQFF. The CDR3 DNA sequence: TGTGCCAGCAGCTTAGAAGGGGGTCCGGGTTCGGCGCAGTTCTTC. The full variable domain, with the rest looked up from reference TRBV11-2 and TRBJ2-1, is EAGVAQSPRYKIIEKRQSVAFWCNPISGHATLYWYQQILGQGPKLLIQFQNNGVVDDSQLPKDRFSAERLKGVDSTLKIQPAKLEDSAVYLCASSLEGGPGSAQFFGPGTRLTVL.